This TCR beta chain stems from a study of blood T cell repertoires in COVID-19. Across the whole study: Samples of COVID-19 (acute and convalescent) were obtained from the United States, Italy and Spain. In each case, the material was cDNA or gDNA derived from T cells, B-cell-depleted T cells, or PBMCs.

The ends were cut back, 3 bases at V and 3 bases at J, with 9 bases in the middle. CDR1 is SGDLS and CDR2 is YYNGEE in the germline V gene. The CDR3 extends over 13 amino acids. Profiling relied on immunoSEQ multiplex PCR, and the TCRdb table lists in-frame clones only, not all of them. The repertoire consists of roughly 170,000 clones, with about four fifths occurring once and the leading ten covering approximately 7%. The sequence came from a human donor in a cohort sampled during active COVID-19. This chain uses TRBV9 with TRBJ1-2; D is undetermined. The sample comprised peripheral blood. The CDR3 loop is CASSAEVDYGYTF. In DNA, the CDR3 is TGTGCCAGCAGCGCGGAGGTCGACTATGGCTACACCTTC.